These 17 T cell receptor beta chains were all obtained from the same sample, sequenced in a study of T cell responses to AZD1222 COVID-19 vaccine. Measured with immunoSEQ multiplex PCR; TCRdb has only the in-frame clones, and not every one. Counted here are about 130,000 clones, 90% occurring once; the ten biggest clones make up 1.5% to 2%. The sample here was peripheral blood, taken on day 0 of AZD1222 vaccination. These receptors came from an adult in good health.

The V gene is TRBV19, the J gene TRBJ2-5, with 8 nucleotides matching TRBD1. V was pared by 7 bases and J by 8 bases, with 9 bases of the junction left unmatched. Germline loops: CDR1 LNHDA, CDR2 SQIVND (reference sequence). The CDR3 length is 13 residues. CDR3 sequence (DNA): TGTGCCAGTACCCCCCAGGGGGCGCAAACCCAGTACTTC. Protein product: CASTPQGAQTQYF.

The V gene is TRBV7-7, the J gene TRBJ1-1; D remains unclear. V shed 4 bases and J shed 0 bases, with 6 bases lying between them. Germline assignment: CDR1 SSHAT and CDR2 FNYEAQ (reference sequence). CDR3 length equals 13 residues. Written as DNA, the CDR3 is TGTGCCAGCAGCTGGAGTGTGAACACTGAAGCTTTCTTT. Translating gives CASSWSVNTEAFF.

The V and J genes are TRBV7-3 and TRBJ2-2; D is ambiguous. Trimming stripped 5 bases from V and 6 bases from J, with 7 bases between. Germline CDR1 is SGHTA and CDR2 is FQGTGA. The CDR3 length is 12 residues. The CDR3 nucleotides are TGTGCCAGCAGCCTAGTACCCGGGGAGCTGTTTTTT. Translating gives CASSLVPGELFF.

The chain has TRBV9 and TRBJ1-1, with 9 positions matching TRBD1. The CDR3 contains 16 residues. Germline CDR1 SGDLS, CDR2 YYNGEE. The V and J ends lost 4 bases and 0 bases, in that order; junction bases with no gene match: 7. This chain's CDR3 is CASSPGQGSMNTEAFF. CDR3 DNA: TGTGCCAGCAGCCCCGGACAGGGGAGCATGAACACTGAAGCTTTCTTT.

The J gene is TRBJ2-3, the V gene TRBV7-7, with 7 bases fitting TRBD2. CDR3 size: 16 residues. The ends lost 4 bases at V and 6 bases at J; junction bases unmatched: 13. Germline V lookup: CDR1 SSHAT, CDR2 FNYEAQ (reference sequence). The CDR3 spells CASSSNTGGGWDTQYF. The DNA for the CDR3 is TGTGCCAGCAGCTCTAACACCGGCGGGGGTTGGGATACGCAGTATTTT.

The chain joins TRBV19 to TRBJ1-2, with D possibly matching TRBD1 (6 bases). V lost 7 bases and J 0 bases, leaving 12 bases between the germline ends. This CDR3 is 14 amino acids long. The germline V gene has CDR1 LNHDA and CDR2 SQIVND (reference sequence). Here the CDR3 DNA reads TGTGCCAGTATCCCGACAGGTTCTAACTATGGCTACACCTTC. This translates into CASIPTGSNYGYTF.

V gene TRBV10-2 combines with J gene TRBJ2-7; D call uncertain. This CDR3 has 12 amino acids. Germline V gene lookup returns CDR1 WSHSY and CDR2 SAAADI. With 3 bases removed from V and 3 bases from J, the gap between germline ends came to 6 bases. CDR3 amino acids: CASSEVVYEQYF. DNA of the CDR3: TGCGCCAGCAGTGAAGTGGTCTACGAGCAGTACTTC.

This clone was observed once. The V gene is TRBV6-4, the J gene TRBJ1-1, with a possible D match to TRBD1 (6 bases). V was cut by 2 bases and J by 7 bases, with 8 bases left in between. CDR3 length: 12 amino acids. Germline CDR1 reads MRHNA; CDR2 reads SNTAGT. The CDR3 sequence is CASSDVTGEAFF. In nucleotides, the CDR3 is TGTGCCAGCAGTGACGTGACAGGTGAAGCTTTCTTT.

The CDR3 is CASRQAVNTEAFF. The CDR3 bases are TGTGCCAGCAGACAGGCGGTGAACACTGAAGCTTTCTTT. V gene TRBV9 combines with J gene TRBJ1-1; perhaps TRBD1 as D (5 bases). Trimming removed 5 bases from V and 0 bases from J, with 8 bases in between. CDR3 length: 13 residues. The germline CDR1 and CDR2 sequences are SGDLS and YYNGEE.

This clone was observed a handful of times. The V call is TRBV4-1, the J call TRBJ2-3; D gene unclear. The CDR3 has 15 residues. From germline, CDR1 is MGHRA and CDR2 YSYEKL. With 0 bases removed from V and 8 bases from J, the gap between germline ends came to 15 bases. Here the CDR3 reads CASSQDKLALGTQYF. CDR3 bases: TGCGCCAGCAGCCAAGATAAATTAGCCCTGGGTACGCAGTATTTT.

CDR3 DNA sequence: TGTGCCAGCAGCCAAGAGAGGTCCGAGCAGTACTTC. This sequence encodes CASSQERSEQYF. The chain couples TRBV4-2 to TRBJ2-7; D is undetermined. Germline V gene data show CDR1 as LGHNA and CDR2 as YNFKEQ. V lost 0 bases, J lost 6 bases, and 6 bases lay in between. This CDR3 comprises 12 residues.

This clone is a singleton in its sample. The CDR3 coding sequence is TGTGCCAGTAGTAGCATCCCGGGGGGGCTTGAGCAGTTCTTC. Translated: CASSSIPGGLEQFF. V is TRBV19 and J is TRBJ2-1; TRBD2 matches 8 bases. The CDR3 consists of 14 residues. In germline, CDR1 is LNHDA, CDR2 SQIVND (reference sequence). The junction had 8 bases not matched to a gene; V was cut back by 4 bases and J by 9 bases.

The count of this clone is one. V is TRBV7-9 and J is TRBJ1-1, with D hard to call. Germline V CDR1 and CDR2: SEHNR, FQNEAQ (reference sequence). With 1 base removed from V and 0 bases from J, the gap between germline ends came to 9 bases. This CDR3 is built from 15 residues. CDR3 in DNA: TGTGCCAGCAGCTTAGGACCGCGCTTGAACACTGAAGCTTTCTTT. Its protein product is CASSLGPRLNTEAFF.

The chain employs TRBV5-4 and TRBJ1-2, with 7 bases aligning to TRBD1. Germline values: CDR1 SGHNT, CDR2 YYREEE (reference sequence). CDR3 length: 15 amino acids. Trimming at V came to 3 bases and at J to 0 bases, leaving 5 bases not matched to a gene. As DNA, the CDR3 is TGTGCCAGCAGCTCTGGGACAGAAGCTAACTATGGCTACACCTTC. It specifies CASSSGTEANYGYTF.

The CDR3 region is CAGGDSSGANVLTF. In DNA, the CDR3 is TGTGCCGGGGGGGACAGCTCTGGGGCCAACGTCCTGACTTTC. The V gene is TRBV19, the J gene TRBJ2-6; TRBD1 or TRBD2 may be the D gene (7 bases each). CDR3 length: 14 amino acids. V gave up 11 bases and J gave up 0 bases, with 11 bases separating them. From germline, CDR1 is LNHDA and CDR2 SQIVND (reference sequence).

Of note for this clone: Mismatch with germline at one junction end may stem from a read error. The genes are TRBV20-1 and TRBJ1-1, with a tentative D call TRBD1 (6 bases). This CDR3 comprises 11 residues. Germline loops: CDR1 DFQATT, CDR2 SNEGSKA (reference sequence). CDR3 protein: CSAPHRGGAAF. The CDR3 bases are TGCAGTGCTCCCCACCGAGGGGGGGCGGCTTTT.

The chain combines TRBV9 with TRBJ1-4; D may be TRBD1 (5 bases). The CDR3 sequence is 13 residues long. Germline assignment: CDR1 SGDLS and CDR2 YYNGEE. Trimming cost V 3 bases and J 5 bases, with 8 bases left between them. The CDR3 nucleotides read TGTGCCAGCAGCGCTGGGGGGAATGAAAAACTGTTTTTT. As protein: CASSAGGNEKLFF.